This T cell receptor beta chain was found in a study of T cells expressing NK-cell markers (dated by TCRdb to 2020 to 2022). Describing the broader study: Eight donors provided sorted CD3+CD56+NKG2C+, CD3+CD56+NKG2C- and CD3+CD56-NKG2C+ T-cell subsets, whose TCR beta-chain repertoires were profiled. Among the eight sequenced donors, seven were HCMV-seropositive and one was HCMV-seronegative. All eight donors whose samples were sequenced were randomly selected healthy volunteers, three of them men and five women. The libraries were sequenced on Illumina HiSeq 2000/2500, MiSeq or NextSeq, producing 2 x 150 bp reads. What the research found in general, with its limitations: In several donors, the dominant CD3+CD56+NKG2C+ clonotypes were found to rank among the top 10 CD8+ clonotypes and to make up roughly 1.0-8% of CD8+ T cells. Those dominant clonotypes were again the most abundant among CD3+CD56-NKG2C+ cells in a handful of donors, at roughly 28.3-65%. Whether the expanded NKG2C-expressing T cell clones were specific for HCMV antigens was left unclear.

HCMV-specific IgG was detected in serum with a commercial ELISA kit to determine HCMV serostatus. Peripheral blood mononuclear cells were isolated from blood by Ficoll density gradient centrifugation. Points on this clonotype: Its antigen remains unidentified.

TCRdb lists the instrument as Illumina HiSeq 2000. The TCR beta cDNA libraries were made using 5'RACE template switching, a step that added both a universal primer site and unique molecular identifiers. cDNA synthesis was primed from the TCR beta constant segment, followed by two successive PCR amplification steps. In the authors' own workflow: MIGEC was used to demultiplex reads and group reads by UMI, and MiTCR was used to assemble and quantify clonotypes. To exclude erroneous sequences, any TCR cDNA sequence not supported by at least two reads was discarded. Downstream repertoire analysis used the tcR package, and clonotypes were matched across fractions by CDR3 nucleotide sequence plus V segment. VDJmatch was used to annotate antigen specificity against VDJdb, with one amino acid substitution in CDR3 permitted. TCRdb reprocessed the reads, and each CDR3 protein sequence is entered once, without DNA. V and J calls and clone size were set by TCRdb, not the authors. The record for this sample contains some 440,000 distinct CDR3 sequences. 1.4% of the sample is taken by the ten largest.

This receptor was taken from a woman between 45 and 60 years old in good health. Donor details come from another sample of the same person, matched by shared clones. The sample taken for sequencing was blood T cells: a sorted CD56 or NKG2C T cell subset, CD4+ or CD8+ T cells, or bulk PBMC T cells (not recorded which).

The CDR3 protein sequence reads: CASNAGGEHEQYF. The chain is assembled from TRBV5-1 and TRBJ2-7; the TRBD2 assignment by TCRdb is unverifiable without DNA. From the cysteine up to the phenylalanine, the CDR3 has a length of 13 residues. No DNA is given. CDR1 and CDR2 are drawn from the germline V gene: SGHRS, YFSETQ.